This TCR beta chain was profiled in a study of OX40 agonist ivuxolimab in advanced cancers. About the investigation overall: Ivuxolimab was an agonistic, fully human IgG2 monoclonal antibody directed against OX40 (CD134), a costimulatory receptor. Intravenous ivuxolimab was administered to patients every 2 weeks at six dose levels: 0.01, 0.1, 0.3, 1.5, 3 and 10 mg/kg. Of the 50 or so patients in dose escalation, about 19 had hepatocellular carcinoma, some 15 had melanoma, 9 had renal cell carcinoma and 9 had head and neck cancer. A male proportion of under 85% and a mean age of around 60 years, ranging from about 23 to 90, were recorded for the dose-escalation cohort. Prior anti-PD-1, anti-PD-L1 or anti-CTLA-4 therapy was permitted, and checkpoint inhibitors had been received by 40% to 50% of dose-escalation patients. Partial responses were achieved by three dose-escalation patients, of whom one had hepatocellular carcinoma and two had cutaneous melanoma. The purpose of peripheral TCRbeta sequencing was to test whether ivuxolimab changed TCR sequence diversity and led to clonal T-cell expansion. The paper reports the monotherapy dose-escalation portion (N of about 47 patients) of the phase I ivuxolimab trial.

As regards this clone: What antigen it recognizes has not been identified. Per-nucleotide qualities are absent, and no much larger clonotype sits a single base away.

CDR1 and CDR2 are read off the germline V gene (reference sequence) as MNHNY and SVGAGI. The CDR3 numbers 13 residues from cysteine through phenylalanine. Only the CDR3 DNA is retained, 39 bases long and in frame from the first base. V is cut by 4 bases and J by 4 bases, and the space between the germline ends is 10 bases. Patients with a history of autoimmune disease or receiving systemic immunosuppression were excluded from the trial. Peripheral blood for TCR sequencing was collected from all dose cohorts at baseline, on cycle 4 day 1, and on cycle 7 day 1. Samples came from an open-label, multicenter, first-in-human phase I dose-escalation trial of ivuxolimab. Adults with locally advanced or metastatic head and neck squamous cell, hepatocellular, melanoma or renal cell carcinoma were enrolled in the trial. Before TCR sequencing, CD4+ T cells and CD8+ T cells from peripheral blood were sorted into separate populations.

On the study overall, not on this receptor specifically: In partial responders in the 0.1-3.0 mg/kg groups, normalized peripheral clonal expansion was found to be among the lowest, especially among CD8+ T cells. Antigen specificity was not determined for the clonally expanded peripheral T cells. At doses of 0.1 to 3.0 mg/kg, clonal expansion of both CD4+ and CD8+ blood T cells was observed from baseline to week 6. Low levels of normalized T-cell clonal expansion were also seen in some patients who did not respond. On average, CD8+ T cells showed more expanded clones than CD4+ T cells after ivuxolimab.

To sequence the TCRbeta CDR3 region, genomic DNA was isolated from the sorted cells. The immunoSEQ Assay was used to sequence the TCRbeta CDR3 regions. The source is immuneACCESS, and TCRdb retained only in-frame sequences with V and J called. Part of the clones is not carried over; for the studies checked, unresolved V genes explain less than half of this, and the remainder is unexplained. The sample table holds 25,000 to 40,000 clones, of which about four fifths were seen once. More than 15% of the sample goes to the ten largest clones. The chain employs TRBV6-6 and TRBJ1-1, with the D segment identity uncertain. The receptor was isolated from an adult with an advanced solid tumor such as melanoma, head and neck, liver or kidney cancer. Here the sequenced sample was CD4+ or CD8+ T cells sorted from blood, taken in a trial of the OX40 agonist ivuxolimab. The CDR3 protein is CASSSAGFTEAFF. DNA sequence: TGTGCCAGCAGTTCGGCAGGCTTCACTGAAGCTTTCTTT.